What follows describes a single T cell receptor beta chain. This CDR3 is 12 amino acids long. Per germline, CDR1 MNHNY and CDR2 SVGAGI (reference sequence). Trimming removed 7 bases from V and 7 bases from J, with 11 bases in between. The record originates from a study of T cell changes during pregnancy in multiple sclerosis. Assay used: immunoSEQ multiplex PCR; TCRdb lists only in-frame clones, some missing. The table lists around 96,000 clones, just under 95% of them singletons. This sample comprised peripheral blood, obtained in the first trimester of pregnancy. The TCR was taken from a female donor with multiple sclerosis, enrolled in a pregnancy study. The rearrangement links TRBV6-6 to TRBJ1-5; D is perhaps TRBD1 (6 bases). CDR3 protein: CASTPGQQPQHF. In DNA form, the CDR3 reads TGTGCCAGCACCCCAGGACAGCAGCCCCAGCATTTT.